This T cell receptor beta chain was found in a study of cytomegalovirus exposure and HLA in healthy donors. Whole-study results and caveats: The study designated 160 or so TCR beta chains cytomegalovirus-associated. Reports indicated that the classifier achieved high specificity and sensitivity in diagnosing cytomegalovirus status. In vitro checks showed that a few CMV-associated chains really do target CMV antigens.

Generated by immunoSEQ multiplex PCR, the TCRdb table keeps only in-frame clones and is missing some. The table includes under 350,000 clones, roughly 85% detected once. The CDR3 spans 11 residues. The ends were cut back, 3 bases at V and 5 bases at J, with 7 bases in the middle. Germline V gives CDR1 DFQATT, CDR2 SNEGSKA (reference sequence). Notes on this clone: As yet, its antigen is unknown.

The source material was PBMCs. This clonotype was sampled from a woman in her late teens or twenties in good health and CMV-seronegative. The rearrangement uses TRBV20-1 and TRBJ2-5; D gene uncertain. The CDR3 here is CSASRVETQYF. For the CDR3, the DNA is TGCAGTGCTAGCCGGGTTGAGACCCAGTACTTC.